This T cell receptor (beta chain) emerged from a study of blood T cells in healthy people across ages. A J-beta primer mix and a sample-barcoded 5' primer were used in a second PCR of about 6 to 12 cycles. TCRdb re-analysed the 5' RACE reads in MiXCR, keeping a single row per CDR3 protein. The sample holds around 2 million distinct CDR3 sequences, 39% seen once. Specimen: blood. The receptor comes from a human donor in good health.

The CDR3 here is CSVELAKEVNYNRVPPTTTYEQYF. As DNA, the CDR3 is TGCAGCGTTGAATTGGCCAAGGAGGTTAACTACAATCGGGTGCCTCCTACGACGACCTACGAGCAGTACTTC. The chain employs TRBV29-1 and TRBJ2-7, with TRBD2 as a possible D gene (5 bases). Germline V gene sequence: CDR1 SQVTM, CDR2 ANQGSEA. CDR3 length: 24 amino acids. Trimming took off 2 bases at V and 2 bases at J, with 43 bases between the two ends.